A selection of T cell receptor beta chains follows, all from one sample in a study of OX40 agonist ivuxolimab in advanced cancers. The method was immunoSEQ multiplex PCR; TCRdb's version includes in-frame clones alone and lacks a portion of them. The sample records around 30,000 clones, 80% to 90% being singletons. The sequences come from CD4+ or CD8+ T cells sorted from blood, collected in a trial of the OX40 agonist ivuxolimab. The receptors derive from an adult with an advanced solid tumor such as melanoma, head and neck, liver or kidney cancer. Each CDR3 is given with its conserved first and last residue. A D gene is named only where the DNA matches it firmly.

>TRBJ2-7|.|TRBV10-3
CAIRRKLADPIDPSSYEQYF
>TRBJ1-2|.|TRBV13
CASSLRGGGMEYGYTF
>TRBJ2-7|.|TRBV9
CASSVGLSYEQYF
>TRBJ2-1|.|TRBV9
CASSPEGVPSNEQFF
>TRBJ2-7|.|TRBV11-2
CASSLGRVAEQYF
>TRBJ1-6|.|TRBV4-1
CASSLRGGPSSYNSPLHF
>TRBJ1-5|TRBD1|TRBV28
CASSNTGDQPQHF
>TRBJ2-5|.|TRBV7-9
CASSSQRTLSEETQYF
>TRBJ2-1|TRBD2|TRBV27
CASSEGLAAFNEQFF
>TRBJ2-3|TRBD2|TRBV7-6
CASSLVVSGGGTDTQYF
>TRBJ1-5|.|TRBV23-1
CASNLPHGGLGNQPQHF
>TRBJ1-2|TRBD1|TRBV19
CASRKTGGVIYGYTF
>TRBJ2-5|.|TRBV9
CASSVGTLYQETQYF
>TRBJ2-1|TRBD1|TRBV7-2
CASSVHPGTGVVNEQFF
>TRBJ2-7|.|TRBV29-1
CSVGGTAPSYEQYF
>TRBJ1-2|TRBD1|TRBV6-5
CASSYRQGHGSGYTF
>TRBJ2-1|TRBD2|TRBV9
CASSSRGVFNEQFF
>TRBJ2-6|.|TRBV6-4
CASSDRGSGANVLTF
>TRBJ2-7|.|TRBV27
CASRSSSYEQYF
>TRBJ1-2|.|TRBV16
CASSQSGGGYGYTF
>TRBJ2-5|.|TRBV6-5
CASNPDGQETQYF
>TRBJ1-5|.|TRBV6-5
CASSPRGNQPQHF
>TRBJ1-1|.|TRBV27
CASRSNTEAFF
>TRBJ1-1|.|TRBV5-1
CASSLWQNTEAFF